The following is a TCR beta chain sequence with its context. Its antigen is undetermined. The sample is drawn from a study of T cell responses to AZD1222 COVID-19 vaccine. Study observations and caveats: The donor group comprised mostly white British people and more females; the analysis possibly underestimated clonal diversity. Compared with day 0, the breadth and depth of the Spike-specific TCR repertoire rose significantly after two doses of AZD1222. The number of AZD1222 recipients seropositive at baseline was only 5 to 7. Targeting of unmutated variant regions was reportedly seen in nearly half of spike-specific TCRs.

Libraries were prepared by immunoSEQ multiplex PCR; TCRdb keeps only in-frame clonotypes and omits some of them. The table records around 150,000 clones, roughly 94% of them present only once. The ends were cut back, 2 bases at V and 6 bases at J, with 14 bases in the middle. CDR1 is MNHEY and CDR2 is SVGAGI in the germline V gene. The CDR3 runs 16 residues. The source material was peripheral blood, sampled 28 days after the second AZD1222 dose. This TCR derives from an adult who received the AZD1222 COVID-19 vaccine. The chain recombines TRBV6-5 with TRBJ1-6, with TRBD1 as a possible D gene (5 bases). The CDR3 nucleotides are TGTGCCAGCAGTTACAAGACAGCTACTTTTAATTCACCCCTCCACTTT. This encodes CASSYKTATFNSPLHF.